This TCR beta chain was identified during a study of T cell responses to AZD1222 COVID-19 vaccine. Using immunoSEQ multiplex PCR, the repertoire was profiled, and TCRdb retains in-frame clones only, with some absent. The sample includes 180,000 or so clones, 93% seen only once; the top ten take 3.5% to 4.5%. In the case of this clone: Its antigen is as yet unknown.

Germline loops: CDR1 SGHRS, CDR2 YFSETQ. This CDR3 is built from 15 residues. V lost 1 base and J lost 3, with 13 bases in between. General study results and limits: Donors, mostly white British, included more females; clonal diversity was possibly underestimated.

This sequence originates from an adult in good health. The sample here was peripheral blood, taken on day 0 of AZD1222 vaccination. The chain combines TRBV5-1 with TRBJ2-5; possibly TRBD1 for D (5 bases). The DNA of the CDR3 is TGCGCCAGCAGCTTGTATCAGGGTATGGAAGAGACCCAGTACTTC. Protein: CASSLYQGMEETQYF.